Below, 13 T cell receptor beta chains from the same sample are listed, as sequenced in a study of CD8 T cells in Susac syndrome (dated by TCRdb to between 2017 and 2020). Libraries came from the immunoSEQ multiplex PCR assay. RNA was extracted using the RNeasy kit, and about 0.5 to 1 ug of the RNA was reverse transcribed with random hexamers. TCRdb reworked the public reads: Q25 trimming with fastp, MiXCR clone assembly, productive beta chains retained. Entries are consolidated by CDR3 protein sequence, retaining the most common genes and DNA. This sample comprises about 170,000 distinct CDR3 sequences, about 96% of them detected only once. Approximately 0.12% of the sample is taken by the ten largest. Sequencing was done on a sample of CD4+ T cells from PBMCs. These receptors all come from a human donor with Susac syndrome.

The chain combines TRBV18 with TRBJ2-7, with 9 bases aligning to TRBD1. CDR1 KGHSH and CDR2 LQKENI come from the germline V gene. This CDR3 has 15 amino acids. Germline trimming cut 3 bases from V and 0 bases from J; bases unmatched to any gene: 3. The CDR3 region has the DNA TGTGCCAGCTCACCCGGACAGGGGAGCTCCTACGAGCAGTACTTC. Protein product: CASSPGQGSSYEQYF.

This chain connects TRBV28 to TRBJ1-5; a weak D match, TRBD1 (5 bases). CDR3 length: 13 residues. Germline CDR1 is MDHEN and CDR2 is SYDVKM. Between the trimmed V and J ends, which lost 10 bases and 5 bases, there was a span of 15 bases. This chain's CDR3 is CATGPRDYQPQHF. In DNA, the CDR3 is TGTGCCACCGGTCCCAGGGATTATCAGCCCCAGCATTTT.

This CDR3 reads CASSRAQVTGELFF. CDR3 coding DNA: TGTGCCAGCAGCCGGGCACAGGTGACCGGGGAGCTGTTTTTT. The V gene is TRBV7-9, the J gene TRBJ2-2; a weak D match, TRBD1 (5 bases). The germline V gene has CDR1 SEHNR and CDR2 FQNEAQ (reference sequence). The CDR3 sequence is 14 residues long. Trimming pared 5 bases from V and 5 bases from J, leaving 12 bases between.

The chain carries TRBV11-2 and TRBJ2-7; no firm D call. Trimming removed 5 bases from V and 2 bases from J, with 19 bases in between. The CDR3 is 16 residues long. The germline V gene encodes CDR1 SGHAT and CDR2 FQNNGV. The CDR3 nucleotides are TGTGCCAGCAGCCCTCCCTGGGCCTCGGGCCCCTACGAGCAGTACTTC. Translating it yields CASSPPWASGPYEQYF.

The chain joins TRBV28 to TRBJ1-1; 7 positions match TRBD1. CDR1 is MDHEN, CDR2 SYDVKM, per germline. V lost 4 bases, J lost 4 bases, and 6 bases stayed unmatched. The CDR3 contains 14 residues. As DNA, the CDR3 is TGTGCCAGCAGTTCGGGACAGCCGGCCACTGAAGCTTTCTTT. Amino acids: CASSSGQPATEAFF.

The chain couples TRBV7-8 to TRBJ2-1; 8 bases match TRBD2. Germline assignment: CDR1 SGHVS and CDR2 FQNEAQ. The V segment lost 5 bases and the J segment 9 bases; nucleotides outside the gene matches: 15. CDR3 size: 16 residues. CDR3 loop: CASSPYEQRESSEQFF. The CDR3 DNA reads as TGTGCCAGCAGCCCCTATGAACAGCGGGAGTCTAGTGAGCAGTTCTTC.

This rearrangement joins TRBV30 to TRBJ1-4; TRBD1 aligns across 10 bases. The germline V gene encodes CDR1 GTSNPN and CDR2 SVGIG (reference sequence). V dropped 6 bases and J dropped 7; count of bases not matched to a gene: 11. This CDR3 region has 15 residues. The CDR3 region is CACSSVGTGVEKLFF. CDR3 bases: TGTGCCTGCTCCTCGGTGGGGACAGGGGTTGAAAAACTGTTTTTT.

The chain joins TRBV28 to TRBJ2-7, with 8 bases identical to TRBD1. Looked up from germline, CDR1 is MDHEN and CDR2 is SYDVKM. The CDR3 consists of 13 residues. V lost 4 bases to trimming and J lost 5 bases; unmatched junction nucleotides: 4. The CDR3 region is CASSSGQAHEQYF. The CDR3 nucleotides read TGTGCCAGCAGTTCGGGACAGGCCCACGAGCAGTACTTC.

CDR3 bases: TGCAGTGCTAGAGCATTAGCGGGAGGGCCCTACAATGAGCAGTTCTTC. Its translation is CSARALAGGPYNEQFF. The V gene is TRBV20-1, the J gene TRBJ2-1; 11 nucleotides agree with TRBD2. CDR3 length equals 16 residues. Germline CDR1 is DFQATT and CDR2 is SNEGSKA (reference sequence). The junction had 4 bases not matched to a gene; V was cut back by 1 base and J by 2 bases.

The CDR3, as DNA: TGCAGTGCTTACCGACCGGGGATGAACACTGAAGCTTTCTTT. Its protein product is CSAYRPGMNTEAFF. The V call is TRBV20-1, the J call TRBJ1-1; D remains unclear. Germline V gives CDR1 DFQATT, CDR2 SNEGSKA (reference sequence). V dropped 5 bases and J dropped 0 bases, with 13 bases sitting between them. This CDR3 is built from 14 residues.

J is TRBJ2-7 and V is TRBV4-3, with 11 bases lining up with TRBD2. Losses at the gene ends were 4 bases for V and 7 bases for J; bases not matched to a gene: 15. This CDR3 region has 17 residues. The germline gives CDR1 LGHNA, CDR2 YSLEER. The CDR3 coding sequence is TGCGCCAGCAGCCTAGCCCCCCTAGCGGGAGGACTAGTTGAGCAGTACTTC. Its translation is CASSLAPLAGGLVEQYF.

This chain links TRBV29-1 with TRBJ2-5, with 8 bases that match TRBD2. The germline CDR1 and CDR2 sequences are SQVTM and ANQGSEA. CDR3 length equals 11 residues. The J segment lost 3 bases and the V segment lost 7 bases, leaving 1 base of the junction unmatched. The DNA of the CDR3 is TGCAGCGCGGGAGGGGAAGAGACCCAGTACTTC. Its translation is CSAGGEETQYF.

This clonotype is a singleton in its sample. The CDR3 is CASSLWGYSGNTIYF. The CDR3 DNA reads as TGTGCCAGCAGCTTGTGGGGCTACTCTGGAAACACCATATATTTT. The V gene is TRBV7-2, the J gene TRBJ1-3; D may be TRBD1 (5 bases). V was trimmed by 3 bases and J by 0 bases, leaving 9 bases between them. This CDR3 has 15 residues. Germline V gene lookup returns CDR1 SGHTA and CDR2 FQGNSA.